The 2 T cell receptor beta chains listed next were all sequenced from one sample in a study of early T cells in non-severe SARS-CoV-2 infection (dated by TCRdb to about 2021). The library was prepared using 5' RACE. Sequencing relied on a NextSeq 500. The public reads were reprocessed in TCRdb via fastp at Q25 and MiXCR, keeping in-frame beta chains. A single entry per CDR3 protein holds the most common genes and DNA from its merged rows. In this sample the table shows about 77,000 distinct CDR3 sequences, approximately 9.1% of which occur a single time. Of the sample, about 5.3% is held by the ten largest clones. Sequencing was performed on whole blood. The receptors were sampled from an adult who was a healthcare worker with PCR-confirmed SARS-CoV-2 infection or an uninfected control (not recorded which).

This clonotype was recorded many times. J is TRBJ2-1 and V is TRBV11-2, with 8 bases identical to TRBD2. The CDR3 totals 17 residues. Losses at the gene ends were 3 bases for V and 8 bases for J; bases not matched to a gene: 15. Germline CDR1 and CDR2: SGHAT and FQNNGV. In nucleotides, the CDR3 is TGTGCCAGCAGCTTGAGTAGTCCTAGCGGGTCGAGTTATGAGCAGTTCTTC. Protein sequence: CASSLSSPSGSSYEQFF.

This clonotype was seen more than once but under ten times. The V and J genes are TRBV9 and TRBJ2-5; 10 positions agree with TRBD2. The CDR3 loop spans 15 amino acids. Germline V lookup: CDR1 SGDLS, CDR2 YYNGEE. V gave up 0 bases and J gave up 4 bases; unmatched junction bases: 3. CDR3 bases: TGTGCCAGCAGCGTAGAATCTAGCGGGAGAGAGACCCAGTACTTC. This encodes CASSVESSGRETQYF.